Below, 30 T cell receptor beta chains from the same sample are listed, as sequenced in a study of blood T cells in healthy people across ages. With a J-beta primer mix and a sample-barcoded 5' primer, a second PCR ran 7 to 11 cycles. TCRdb passed the 5' RACE reads through MiXCR, listing each CDR3 protein once. The table shows approximately 1.5 million distinct CDR3 sequences, with around 35% occurring only once. The sample comprised blood. All receptors come from a woman in her twenties or thirties in good health.

The V gene is TRBV5-6, the J gene TRBJ1-1; 8 positions agree with TRBD1. This CDR3 comprises 14 residues. In germline, CDR1 is SGHDT, CDR2 YYEEEE. The V gene end was trimmed by 4 bases and the J gene end by 4 bases; junction bases not matched to a gene: 6. In DNA, the CDR3 is TGTGCCAGCAGCGAGGACAGGGATACCACTGAAGCTTTCTTT. It translates to CASSEDRDTTEAFF. Full variable domain (missing parts from reference TRBV5-6 and TRBJ1-1): DAGVTQSPTHLIKTRGQQVTLRCSPKSGHDTVSWYQQALGQGPQFIFQYYEEEERQRGNFPDRFSGHQFPNYSSELNVNALLLGDSALYLCASSEDRDTTEAFFGQGTRLTVV.

The CDR3 nucleotides read TGCGCCAGCAGTGAGGAAGGCCTCGGGGAGCTGTTTTTT. Protein product: CASSEEGLGELFF. This rearrangement joins TRBV10-1 to TRBJ2-2, with D unclear. V lost 2 bases and J lost 7, with 8 bases in between. The CDR3 totals 13 residues. The germline CDR1 and CDR2 sequences are WNHNN and SYGVQD (reference sequence).

This clonotype was counted many times. The chain couples TRBV20-1 to TRBJ2-5; 16 bases map to TRBD2. This CDR3 spans 16 amino acids. V shed 6 bases, J shed 4 bases, and the junction held 8 bases outside the gene matches. Germline assignment: CDR1 DFQATT and CDR2 SNEGSKA (reference sequence). The CDR3 DNA sequence: TGCAGTGCCACTTCCGGGACTAGCGGGAGGGGAGAGACCCAGTACTTC. Protein product: CSATSGTSGRGETQYF.

This clonotype was counted a few times. V and J are TRBV6-5 and TRBJ2-5; D not certain. The CDR3 is 15 residues long. Trimming took off 4 bases at V and 4 bases at J, with 16 bases between the two ends. Germline V gives CDR1 MNHEY, CDR2 SVGAGI. CDR3 in DNA: TGTGCCAGCAGTTCCGGCGGCGGCACCGCAGAGACCCAGTACTTC. Translated: CASSSGGGTAETQYF.

The chain is built from TRBV2 and TRBJ1-4; the D gene is possibly TRBD1 (5 bases). Germline V CDR1 and CDR2: SNHLY, FYNNEI. Trimming shortened V by 5 bases and J by 8 bases, and 12 bases separated the two germline ends. CDR3 size: 13 residues. This CDR3 reads CASSPGTAEKLFF. Here the CDR3 DNA reads TGTGCCAGCAGTCCCGGGACCGCCGAAAAACTGTTTTTT.

The chain couples TRBV20-1 to TRBJ1-1; no reliable D call. With 0 bases removed from V and 3 bases from J, the gap between germline ends came to 14 bases. This CDR3 is 15 amino acids long. Germline lookup yields CDR1 DFQATT and CDR2 SNEGSKA (reference sequence). The CDR3 protein is CSARDYGVKDTEAFF. CDR3 sequence (DNA): TGCAGTGCTAGAGATTATGGAGTAAAGGACACTGAAGCTTTCTTT.

This clonotype was observed a handful of times. The chain joins TRBV11-1 to TRBJ2-4; 9 bases line up with TRBD1. Losses at the gene ends were 5 bases for V and 10 bases for J; bases not matched to a gene: 12. CDR1 SGHAT and CDR2 FQDESV come from the germline V gene (reference sequence). The CDR3 has 15 amino acids. CDR3 region: CASSPVGTGYGIQYF. CDR3 nucleotides: TGTGCCAGCAGCCCCGTGGGGACAGGGTACGGGATTCAGTACTTC.

J is TRBJ1-1 and V is TRBV29-1; D remains unclear. This CDR3 has 11 residues. Germline lookup yields CDR1 SQVTM and CDR2 ANQGSEA. With 7 bases removed from V and 7 bases from J, the gap between germline ends came to 13 bases. In nucleotides, the CDR3 is TGCAGCGCTCTTTCACCAGGTGAAGCTTTCTTT. Protein sequence: CSALSPGEAFF. Full variable domain (rest looked up from reference TRBV29-1 and TRBJ1-1): SAVISQKPSRDICQRGTSLTIQCQVDSQVTMMFWYRQQPGQSLTLIATANQGSEATYESGFVIDKFPISRPNLTFSTLTVSNMSPEDSSIYLCSALSPGEAFFGQGTRLTVV.

This clonotype was observed a few times. The chain has TRBV4-1 and TRBJ2-7; 11 positions agree with TRBD1. Germline-derived CDR1 and CDR2 are MGHRA and YSYEKL. Losses at the gene ends were 0 bases for V and 6 bases for J; bases not matched to a gene: 10. The CDR3 sequence is 17 residues long. The CDR3 region has the DNA TGCGCCAGCAGCCAAGATCAGAGGACAGGGGGCGCAGGCGAGCAGTACTTC. Encoded protein: CASSQDQRTGGAGEQYF.

This rearrangement joins TRBV13 to TRBJ2-5, with D perhaps matching TRBD2 (5 bases). The CDR3 totals 16 residues. V was trimmed by 4 bases and J by 3 bases, leaving 18 bases between them. CDR1 PRHDT and CDR2 FYEKMQ come from the germline V gene (reference sequence). DNA of the CDR3: TGTGCCAGCAGCTGGAGTCTAGGCGGGTTAAAAGAGACCCAGTACTTC. This codes for CASSWSLGGLKETQYF.

The table lists this clonotype with many counts. V gene TRBV7-9 combines with J gene TRBJ1-2; no clear D. Trimming left V 0 bases short and J 2 bases short, with 7 bases between. CDR3 length: 14 amino acids. Germline values: CDR1 SEHNR, CDR2 FQNEAQ (reference sequence). The CDR3 loop is CASSLATGNYGYTF. CDR3 DNA: TGTGCCAGCAGCTTAGCGACCGGGAACTATGGCTACACCTTC.

In its sample, this clonotype was seen once. The chain recombines TRBV6-2 or TRBV6-3 with TRBJ1-5; a weak D match, TRBD1 (5 bases). With 1 base removed from V and 0 bases from J, the gap between germline ends came to 10 bases. Germline CDR1 and CDR2: MNHEY and SVGEGT. This CDR3 comprises 16 residues. CDR3 sequence: CASSYWGQYSNQPQHF. The CDR3 coding sequence is TGTGCCAGCAGTTACTGGGGCCAGTATAGCAATCAGCCCCAGCATTTT.

This clonotype was seen a handful of times. In DNA, the CDR3 is TGCGCCAGCAGCTCCCGACTAGCCGGGGAGACCCAGTACTTC. It translates to CASSSRLAGETQYF. The V and J genes are TRBV5-1 and TRBJ2-5; 7 positions agree with TRBD2. CDR3 length equals 14 residues. Germline V CDR1 and CDR2: SGHRS, YFSETQ. J gave up 5 bases and V 3 bases, and 7 bases lay outside the gene matches.

In its sample, this clonotype was seen a few times. The V and J genes are TRBV4-1 and TRBJ2-6; TRBD1 matches 9 bases. Trimming took 4 bases from V and 4 from J; bases not matched to a gene: 11. There are 18 residues in the CDR3. Germline V lookup: CDR1 MGHRA, CDR2 YSYEKL. The CDR3 loop is CASSPGQGMGRGANVLTF. The CDR3 DNA reads TGCGCCAGCAGCCCGGGACAGGGCATGGGTCGCGGGGCCAACGTCCTGACTTTC.

In DNA form, the CDR3 reads TGTGCCAGCAGTCCACAAGGGGTTCGGGATGAGCAGTTCTTC. This translates into CASSPQGVRDEQFF. The chain carries TRBV6-1 and TRBJ2-1; maybe TRBD1 (5 bases). The V and J ends lost 5 bases and 8 bases respectively, with 16 bases between them. The CDR3 runs 14 residues. Germline V gene lookup returns CDR1 MNHNS and CDR2 SASEGT.

CDR3 in amino acids: CATSRSLAGEGGYTF. CDR3 sequence (DNA): TGTGCCACCAGCAGATCCCTGGCAGGGGAAGGGGGCTACACCTTC. V is TRBV15 and J is TRBJ1-2, with D perhaps matching TRBD1 (6 bases). Germline CDR1 reads LNHNV; CDR2 reads YYDKDF (reference sequence). The V gene lost 2 bases and the J gene lost 8 bases, with 18 bases spanning the gap. This CDR3 has 15 amino acids. Drawing the rest from reference TRBV15 and TRBJ1-2, the complete variable domain is DAMVIQNPRYQVTQFGKPVTLSCSQTLNHNVMYWYQQKSSQAPKLLFHYYDKDFNNEADTPDNFQSRRPNTSFCFLDIRSPGLGDTAMYLCATSRSLAGEGGYTFGSGTRLTVV.

The chain links TRBV4-1 to TRBJ1-2, with D unresolved. The V gene lost 0 bases and the J gene lost 4 bases, with 21 bases spanning the gap. The CDR3 runs to 18 residues. Germline V lookup: CDR1 MGHRA, CDR2 YSYEKL. CDR3 nucleotides: TGCGCCAGCAGCCAAGATCCAGCGGCGGCAGAGTGGGGCTATGGCTACACCTTC. This sequence encodes CASSQDPAAAEWGYGYTF.

The V gene is TRBV6-1, the J gene TRBJ2-2; D not resolved. Germline CDR1 is MNHNS and CDR2 is SASEGT. Deletions cut 6 bases from V and 3 bases from J, with 5 bases between. The CDR3 covers 12 residues. The CDR3 DNA is TGTGCCAGCAGATACTACACCGGGGAGCTGTTTTTT. Translating it yields CASRYYTGELFF.

This clonotype has a single count. The genes are TRBV28 and TRBJ2-3, with 12 bases lining up with TRBD2. The germline V gene encodes CDR1 MDHEN and CDR2 SYDVKM. After removal of 8 bases from V and 7 bases from J, the junction contained 7 bases not matched to a gene. This CDR3 has 14 amino acids. In nucleotides, the CDR3 is TGTGCCAGCCTTCGGACTAGCGGGACATATACGCAGTATTTT. The encoded protein is CASLRTSGTYTQYF. Variable domain in full (rest from reference TRBV28 and TRBJ2-3): DVKVTQSSRYLVKRTGEKVFLECVQDMDHENMFWYRQDPGLGLRLIYFSYDVKMKEKGDIPEGYSVSREKKERFSLILESASTNQTSMYLCASLRTSGTYTQYFGPGTRLTVL.

This clonotype came up once. A single base separates this from a much larger clone, so it may be a read error. The rearrangement links TRBV27 to TRBJ2-4; TRBD2 matches 14 bases. Germline loops: CDR1 MNHEY, CDR2 SMNVEV (reference sequence). Trimming removed 5 bases from V and 13 bases from J; junction bases left unmatched: 10. The CDR3 consists of 15 residues. The CDR3 region is CASSPGTSGGNKQYF. CDR3 coding DNA: TGTGCCAGCAGTCCAGGGACTAGCGGGGGCAACAAGCAGTACTTC.

The chain carries TRBV6-5 and TRBJ1-5, with a tentative D call TRBD1 (5 bases). The CDR3 is 14 residues long. V lost 6 bases and J lost 4, with 13 bases in between. Germline assignment: CDR1 MNHEY and CDR2 SVGAGI. CDR3 in DNA: TGTGCCAGCAGCCTATGGCAGGGAAATCAGCCCCAGCATTTT. Translation gives CASSLWQGNQPQHF.

The chain couples TRBV12-3 or TRBV12-4 to TRBJ2-7; 7 bases agree with TRBD2. The J segment lost 4 bases and the V segment lost 0 bases, leaving 6 bases of the junction unmatched. The CDR3 totals 15 residues. This CDR3 reads CASSLAGGFRYEQYF. Written as DNA, the CDR3 is TGTGCCAGCAGTTTAGCGGGGGGGTTTCGGTACGAGCAGTACTTC.

This clonotype has more than one count but fewer than ten. The genes are TRBV10-3 and TRBJ2-1; 7 bases line up with TRBD1. Germline trimming cut 4 bases from V and 7 bases from J; bases unmatched to any gene: 7. In germline, CDR1 is ENHRY, CDR2 SYGVKD. This CDR3 has 14 amino acids. The CDR3 is CAISGSEGANEQFF. The CDR3 nucleotides read TGTGCCATCAGTGGTAGCGAGGGGGCGAATGAGCAGTTCTTC.

The chain couples TRBV20-1 to TRBJ1-2; D call uncertain. The CDR3 is 13 amino acids. Germline CDR1 is DFQATT and CDR2 is SNEGSKA (reference sequence). V lost 3 bases, J lost 4 bases, and 12 bases lay in between. The CDR3 is CSASTGGPYGYTF. The CDR3 nucleotides read TGCAGTGCTAGTACGGGCGGCCCCTATGGCTACACCTTC.

This clonotype was observed a handful of times. The rearrangement uses TRBV25-1 and TRBJ1-4; D remains ambiguous. V was cut by 4 bases and J by 7 bases, with 16 bases left in between. From germline, CDR1 is MGHDK and CDR2 SYGVNS. The CDR3 totals 15 residues. The CDR3 region has the DNA TGTGCCAGCAGTGGACGGTTAAATTCAGGTGAAAAACTGTTTTTT. This translates into CASSGRLNSGEKLFF.

The chain recombines TRBV20-1 with TRBJ2-7, with TRBD2 identical over 7 bases. The V gene end was trimmed by 5 bases and the J gene end by 6 bases; junction bases not matched to a gene: 13. CDR1 and CDR2 from the germline V gene are DFQATT and SNEGSKA (reference sequence). This CDR3 spans 14 amino acids. The CDR3 DNA is TGCAGTGCTCTTACCGGGACTACAAAAGTCGAGCAGTACTTC. This translates into CSALTGTTKVEQYF.

This clonotype was detected many times. The chain couples TRBV5-1 to TRBJ2-1; D possibly uses TRBD1 or TRBD2 (6 bases each). The CDR3 covers 15 residues. V dropped 7 bases and J dropped 5 bases, with 19 bases sitting between them. Germline V gene lookup returns CDR1 SGHRS and CDR2 YFSETQ. The CDR3 DNA reads as TGCGCCAGCCACCGAAGCCGGGGGCCCGACAATGAGCAGTTCTTC. Encoded protein: CASHRSRGPDNEQFF. Combining the CDR3 with reference TRBV5-1 and TRBJ2-1 gives the whole variable domain KAGVTQTPRYLIKTRGQQVTLSCSPISGHRSVSWYQQTPGQGLQFLFEYFSETQRNKGNFPGRFSGRQFSNSRSEMNVSTLELGDSALYLCASHRSRGPDNEQFFGPGTRLTVL.

The chain employs TRBV2 and TRBJ1-2, with unresolved D. This CDR3 is 12 amino acids long. Germline CDR1 and CDR2: SNHLY and FYNNEI. Trimming left V 2 bases short and J 3 bases short, with 4 bases between. The DNA for the CDR3 is TGTGCCAGCAGTGAAAACGACTATGGCTACACCTTC. Translated, it gives CASSENDYGYTF. Based on the CDR3 plus reference TRBV2 and TRBJ1-2, the full variable domain is EPEVTQTPSHQVTQMGQEVILRCVPISNHLYFYWYRQILGQKVEFLVSFYNNEISEKSEIFDDQFSVERPDGSNFTLKIRSTKLEDSAMYFCASSENDYGYTFGSGTRLTVV.

Remarks on this clonotype: Being one base from a much bigger clone, this may be a read error. The rearrangement joins TRBV4-1 to TRBJ2-3, with 7 bases that match TRBD1. The V gene's germline CDR1 is MGHRA and CDR2 YSYEKL. The junction had 12 bases not matched to a gene; V was cut back by 7 bases and J by 2 bases. CDR3 length equals 16 residues. CDR3 DNA: TGCGCCAGCAACCAGATCGACAGGGCTTTCACAGATACGCAGTATTTT. Translation gives CASNQIDRAFTDTQYF.

This rearrangement joins TRBV5-5 to TRBJ1-2; D may be TRBD1 (5 bases). The germline gives CDR1 SGHKS, CDR2 YYEKEE (reference sequence). Trimming stripped 4 bases from V and 2 bases from J, with 15 bases between. This CDR3 is 15 amino acids long. The DNA of the CDR3 is TGTGCCAGCAGCCAAATCGACAGACCAAACTATGGCTACACCTTC. This codes for CASSQIDRPNYGYTF.